The clone carrying this T cell receptor beta chain was counted a single time. Trimming pared 5 bases from V and 4 bases from J, leaving 18 bases between. This CDR3 is built from 16 residues. CDR1 is KGHSH, CDR2 LQKENI, per germline. The assay was immunoSEQ multiplex PCR, and TCRdb's table has in-frame clones only and misses some. The data contain about 120,000 clones, about 90% of them singletons. The data belong to a study of T cell responses to AZD1222 COVID-19 vaccine. This sequence joins TRBV18 and TRBJ1-5; D not certain. The sequencing here drew on peripheral blood, taken 28 days after the second AZD1222 dose. This clonotype was sampled from an adult who received the AZD1222 COVID-19 vaccine. The CDR3 spells CASSSLKSGLNQPQHF. Here the CDR3 DNA reads TGTGCCAGCTCATCACTCAAGTCCGGACTTAATCAGCCCCAGCATTTT.